These T cell receptor beta chains were read from a single sample in a study of blood T cell repertoires in COVID-19. Libraries were prepared by immunoSEQ multiplex PCR; TCRdb keeps only in-frame clonotypes and omits some of them. The table shows under 90,000 clones, with approximately 90% occurring only once. The sample consisted of peripheral blood. The receptors originated from a woman aged 50 to 60 with COVID-19, enrolled during active disease. Each CDR3 is given with its conserved first and last residue. D genes are given only for firm matches. Expanded clones are given a class, and other clones once, few, many or no size at all.

j_gene | v_gene | d_gene | abundance | CDR3nt | CDR3aa
TRBJ1-1 | TRBV29-1 | . | . | TGCAGCGTTGTGTTATTCGGTTTGGACACTGAAGCTTTCTTT | CSVVLFGLDTEAFF
TRBJ1-2 | TRBV28 | . | . | TGTGCCAGCAGTTTGGCGGCTTATGGCTACACCTTC | CASSLAAYGYTF
TRBJ2-1 | TRBV13 | TRBD2 | . | TGTGCCAGCAGCTCCCTGGGGGCTAGCGGGGCAGACAATGAGCAGTTCTTC | CASSSLGASGADNEQFF
TRBJ2-5 | TRBV5-1 | TRBD1 | . | TGCGCCACCCGACAGGGGGCGGCCCAGACCCAGTACTTC | CATRQGAAQTQYF
TRBJ1-6 | TRBV4-1 | . | few | TGCGCCAGCAGCCAAGTTCGAGACAGAAATTCACCCCTCCACTTT | CASSQVRDRNSPLHF
TRBJ2-7 | TRBV6-2/TRBV6-3 | . | . | TGTGCCAGCAGCCCCAGCTCCTACGAGCAGTACTTC | CASSPSSYEQYF
TRBJ2-1 | TRBV6-1 | TRBD2 | once | TGTGCCAGCAGTGCCCAGACTAGCGGGAGAGGATCCTACAATGAGCAGTTCTTC | CASSAQTSGRGSYNEQFF
TRBJ2-7 | TRBV6-5 | TRBD2 | . | TGTGCCAGCAGTTACGGGGGGCTAGCGGGAGTCTACGAGCAGTACTTC | CASSYGGLAGVYEQYF
TRBJ1-2 | TRBV28 | . | . | TGTGCCAGCAGTCCAGCCAGGGCCCCTAGCTATGGCTACACCTTC | CASSPARAPSYGYTF
TRBJ1-2 | TRBV25-1 | . | . | TGTGCCAGCAGTGACAGGGGATACGATGGCTACACCTTC | CASSDRGYDGYTF
TRBJ2-7 | TRBV27 | TRBD2 | . | TGTGCCAGCAGCCCCAAGCGGGAGGGCTCCTACGAGCAGTACTTC | CASSPKREGSYEQYF
TRBJ1-2 | TRBV5-1 | . | few | TGCGCCAGCAGCTTGGACGGAGGGGTAAATGGCTACACCTTC | CASSLDGGVNGYTF
TRBJ1-4 | TRBV27 | . | . | TGTGCCAGCCGGGGGGCCGTAGGAAAACTGTTTTTT | CASRGAVGKLFF
TRBJ2-1 | TRBV2 | . | few | TGTGCCAGCAGCGAGACCTACAATGAGCAGTTCTTC | CASSETYNEQFF
TRBJ1-2 | TRBV30 | . | . | TGTGCCTCCTCAAGGGGTTATGGCTACACCTTC | CASSRGYGYTF
TRBJ1-4 | TRBV5-1 | . | . | TGCGCCAGCCGGGAACAGGGCTCAAATGAAAAACTGTTTTTT | CASREQGSNEKLFF
TRBJ1-3 | TRBV18 | . | . | TGTGCCAGCTCACCAAGCGACTCTGGAAACACCATATATTTT | CASSPSDSGNTIYF
TRBJ2-7 | TRBV30 | . | . | TGTGCCTGGAGTGTACGTCGGTCAGGGTCCCACGAGCAGTACTTC | CAWSVRRSGSHEQYF
TRBJ1-6 | TRBV28 | . | . | TGTGCCAGCAGTGGAGGGACGATCGATTCACCCCTCCACTTT | CASSGGTIDSPLHF
TRBJ2-7 | TRBV21-1 | . | . | TGTGCCAGCAGCAGTGACAGGGGGCACTCCTACGAGCAGTACTTC | CASSSDRGHSYEQYF
TRBJ2-2 | TRBV4-1 | . | . | TGCGCCAGCAGCCGCCGGGATCAGAACACCGGGGAGCTGTTTTTT | CASSRRDQNTGELFF
TRBJ2-7 | TRBV6-5 | . | . | TGTGCCAGCAGCGGACATCCCACTCCCTACGAGCAGTACTTC | CASSGHPTPYEQYF
TRBJ2-7 | TRBV6-5 | . | once | . | CASSSSTSGSYEQYF
TRBJ2-2 | TRBV7-3 | . | few | TGTGCCAGCAGCCCCTGGGCCGATAGCGGGGAGCTGTTTTTT | CASSPWADSGELFF
TRBJ2-1 | TRBV7-2 | TRBD2 | . | TGTGCCAGCAATCCGGGACTAGGATACAATGAGCAGTTCTTC | CASNPGLGYNEQFF
TRBJ2-7 | TRBV28 | . | . | TGTGCCAGCAGTTTCCCCGGACTAGGGGGGGTCTCCTACGAGCAGTACTTC | CASSFPGLGGVSYEQYF
TRBJ2-1 | TRBV29-1 | . | . | TGCAGCGTTGCTACCGACCCCTGGGCCGGTTACAATGAGCAGTTCTTC | CSVATDPWAGYNEQFF
TRBJ2-1 | TRBV9 | . | . | TGTGCCAGAGGGGGGACAGAGGTAAGGCCGGATTACAATGAGCAGTTCTTC | CARGGTEVRPDYNEQFF
TRBJ2-5 | TRBV4-2 | . | . | TGTGCCAGCAGCGGCAAAGAGACCCAGTACTTC | CASSGKETQYF
TRBJ2-7 | TRBV10-3 | TRBD2 | . | TGTGCCACTGGCGGGAGTGGGGGTAGGTACGAGCAGTACTTC | CATGGSGGRYEQYF
TRBJ1-5 | TRBV23-1 | . | . | TGCGCCAGCAGTCACACGCGAGGGGGTAGCAATCAGCCCCAGCATTTT | CASSHTRGGSNQPQHF
TRBJ2-2 | TRBV9 | . | . | TGTGCCAGCAGCGTAGTCCTGCAGGCCGGCACCGGGGAGCTGTTTTTT | CASSVVLQAGTGELFF
TRBJ2-3 | TRBV28 | . | . | TGTGCCAGCAGTTCGACTACGGATACGCAGTATTTT | CASSSTTDTQYF
TRBJ2-5 | TRBV5-1 | TRBD1 | . | TGCGCCAGCAGCTTGGTCCAGGGGGCCTGGCAAGAGACCCAGTACTTC | CASSLVQGAWQETQYF
TRBJ1-2 | TRBV5-1 | . | . | TGCGCCAGCAGCTTGGTAGGGGAGGACTATGGCTACACCTTC | CASSLVGEDYGYTF
TRBJ2-2 | TRBV18 | TRBD2 | . | TGTGCCAGCTCTCCTAGACTAGCGGGGAACACCGGGGAGCTGTTTTTT | CASSPRLAGNTGELFF
TRBJ2-3 | TRBV5-1 | TRBD2 | . | TGCGCCAGCAGCCGGATCGCTGTGACTAGCGGGAGGGTAGATACGCAGTATTTT | CASSRIAVTSGRVDTQYF
TRBJ2-7 | TRBV7-8 | . | . | TGTGCCAGCAGCTCAACCCCCCGGAGCTACGAGCAGTACTTC | CASSSTPRSYEQYF
TRBJ1-2 | TRBV2 | . | . | TGTGCCAGCAGTGATCAGGGTATCTTGGGCTACACCTTC | CASSDQGILGYTF
TRBJ2-1 | TRBV5-6 | TRBD2 | . | TGTGCCAGCAAATTGGGACTAGCGGGGAATGAGCAGTTCTTC | CASKLGLAGNEQFF
TRBJ2-2 | TRBV5-4 | . | . | TGTGCCAGCAGCTTGGAAGCATGGAGCGGGGAGCTGTTTTTT | CASSLEAWSGELFF
TRBJ2-1 | TRBV28 | . | . | TGTGCCAGCAGTTTATTGGTGTGGGCGGGTCGTTACAATGAGCAGTTCTTC | CASSLLVWAGRYNEQFF
TRBJ2-7 | TRBV13 | TRBD2 | . | TGTGCCAGCAGCTACGGAGTAGCGGGAGGATCCCCCTACGAGCAGTACTTC | CASSYGVAGGSPYEQYF
TRBJ1-5 | TRBV7-3 | TRBD1 | . | TGTGCCAGCAGTTGGACAGGGAGAGGGAGGGACAATCAGCCCCAGCATTTT | CASSWTGRGRDNQPQHF
TRBJ2-5 | TRBV5-1 | TRBD2 | . | TGCGCCAGCAGCTCACAAGCGGGAGTAGAGACCCAGTACTTC | CASSSQAGVETQYF
TRBJ1-3 | TRBV5-1 | . | . | TGCGCCAGCAGCCCCGGAGGAGGAAACACCATATATTTT | CASSPGGGNTIYF
TRBJ2-7 | TRBV20-1 | . | . | TGCAGTGCTAGTTCCCGGTCCTACGAGCAGTACTTC | CSASSRSYEQYF
TRBJ1-5 | TRBV20-1 | . | . | TGCAGTGCTAGTCCCAGGTCTTTGGGCAATCAGCCCCAGCATTTT | CSASPRSLGNQPQHF
TRBJ2-1 | TRBV5-6 | TRBD2 | . | TGTGCCAGCAGCCGCGGGGAGGGGAGCTCCTACAATGAGCAGTTCTTC | CASSRGEGSSYNEQFF
TRBJ1-3 | TRBV6-5 | TRBD1 | . | TGTGCCAGCAAATTGACAGGGGGGGGAAACACCATATATTTT | CASKLTGGGNTIYF
TRBJ1-4 | TRBV5-4 | TRBD1 | . | TGTGCCAGCAGCAAAAACAGGGGTGAGGATGAAAAACTGTTTTTT | CASSKNRGEDEKLFF
TRBJ1-2 | TRBV4-2 | . | . | TGTGCCAGCAGCCAACAAGAAGGCGGGTTCTATGGCTACACCTTC | CASSQQEGGFYGYTF
TRBJ2-1 | TRBV7-9 | TRBD1 | . | TGTGCCAGCAGCACCACAGGGGGGCTCCACAATGAGCAGTTCTTC | CASSTTGGLHNEQFF
TRBJ2-7 | TRBV5-4 | . | . | TGTGCCAGCAGCTTGGCAGGGAAAAGCTCCTACGAGCAGTACTTC | CASSLAGKSSYEQYF
TRBJ2-1 | TRBV14 | . | . | TGTGCCAGCAGCCGACGGACGGGGAGCTCCTACAATGAGCAGTTCTTC | CASSRRTGSSYNEQFF
TRBJ1-3 | TRBV6-5 | TRBD1 | . | TGTGCCAGCAATACCGACAGGGGCCCTGGAAACACCATATATTTT | CASNTDRGPGNTIYF
TRBJ2-1 | TRBV7-3 | . | . | TGTGCCAGCAGCTTAACTGGGAGGCCCCCATGGAATGAGCAGTTCTTC | CASSLTGRPPWNEQFF
TRBJ1-1 | TRBV9 | . | . | TGTGCCAGCAGCGCCCCTGCGAACGCTGAAGCTTTCTTT | CASSAPANAEAFF
TRBJ2-1 | TRBV18 | . | . | TGTGCCAGCTCCCCCGGGTCCCCGGGTAATGAGCAGTTCTTC | CASSPGSPGNEQFF